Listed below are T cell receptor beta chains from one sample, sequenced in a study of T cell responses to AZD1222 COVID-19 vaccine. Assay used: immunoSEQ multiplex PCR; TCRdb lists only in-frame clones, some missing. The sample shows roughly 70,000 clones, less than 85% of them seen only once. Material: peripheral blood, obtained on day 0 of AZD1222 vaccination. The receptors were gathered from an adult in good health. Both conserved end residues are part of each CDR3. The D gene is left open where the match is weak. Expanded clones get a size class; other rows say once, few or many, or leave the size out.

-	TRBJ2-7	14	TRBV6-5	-	CASSDRKGPYEQYF	TGTGCCAGCAGCGATAGGAAGGGGCCCTACGAGCAGTACTTC
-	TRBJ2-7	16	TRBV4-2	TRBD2	CASSQLGSSGKYEQYF	TGTGCCAGCAGCCAATTAGGATCTAGCGGAAAGTACGAGCAGTACTTC
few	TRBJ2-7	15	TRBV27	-	CASSLGWGLVYEQYF	TGTGCCAGCAGTTTGGGGTGGGGGCTTGTTTACGAGCAGTACTTC
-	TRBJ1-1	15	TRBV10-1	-	CASSVVSRVDTEAFF	TGCGCCAGCAGCGTCGTTTCGAGGGTGGACACTGAAGCTTTCTTT
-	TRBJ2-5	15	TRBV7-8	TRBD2	CASSPPGLAEETQYF	TGTGCCAGCAGCCCCCCGGGACTAGCGGAAGAGACCCAGTACTTC
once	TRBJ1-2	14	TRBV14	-	CASSPWGSSYGYTF	TGTGCCAGCAGCCCCTGGGGCAGTAGCTATGGCTACACCTTC
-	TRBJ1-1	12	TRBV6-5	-	CASSLRGTEAFF	TGTGCCAGCAGTCTCCGTGGCACTGAAGCTTTCTTT
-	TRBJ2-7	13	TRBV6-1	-	CASSEMTGYEQYF	TGTGCCAGCAGTGAAATGACAGGATACGAGCAGTACTTC
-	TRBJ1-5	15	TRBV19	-	CASSFPGPFNQPQHF	TGTGCCAGTAGTTTTCCGGGCCCCTTCAATCAGCCCCAGCATTTT
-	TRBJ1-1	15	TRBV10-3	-	CAISDVGDMNTEAFF	TGTGCCATCAGTGATGTCGGAGACATGAACACTGAAGCTTTCTTT
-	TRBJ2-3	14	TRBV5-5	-	CASSQVGSTDTQYF	TGTGCCAGCAGCCAAGTCGGGAGCACAGATACGCAGTATTTT
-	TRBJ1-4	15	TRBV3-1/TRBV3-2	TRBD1	CASSFPGQSNEKLFF	TGTGCCAGCAGCTTCCCGGGACAGTCTAATGAAAAACTGTTTTTT
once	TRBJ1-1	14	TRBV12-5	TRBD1	CASGLIGGRTEAFF	TGTGCTAGTGGTTTGATAGGGGGCCGCACTGAAGCTTTCTTT
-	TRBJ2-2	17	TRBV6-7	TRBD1	CASSPRGQGTNTGELFF	TGTGCCAGCTCCCCCCGGGGACAGGGAACGAACACCGGGGAGCTGTTTTTT
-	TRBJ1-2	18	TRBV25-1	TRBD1	CASSDPRQGVRGVYGYTF	TGTGCCAGCAGTGACCCCAGACAGGGAGTACGAGGAGTATATGGCTACACCTTC
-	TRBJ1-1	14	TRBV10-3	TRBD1	CAVTGTARATEAFF	TGTGCCGTAACCGGGACAGCCAGGGCCACTGAAGCTTTCTTT
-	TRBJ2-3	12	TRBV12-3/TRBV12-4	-	CASSLRGDTQYF	TGTGCCAGCAGTTTACGAGGGGATACGCAGTATTTT
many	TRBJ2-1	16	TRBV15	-	CATSGEELSSYNEQFF	TGTGCCACCAGCGGAGAAGAGTTAAGCTCCTACAATGAGCAGTTCTTC
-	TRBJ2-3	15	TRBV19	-	CASSTRGESTDTQYF	TGTGCCAGTAGTACACGGGGAGAGAGCACAGATACGCAGTATTTT
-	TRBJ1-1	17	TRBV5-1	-	CASSLAGANSGDTEAFF	TGCGCCAGCAGCTTGGCCGGGGCTAATTCGGGGGACACTGAAGCTTTCTTT
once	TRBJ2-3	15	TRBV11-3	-	CASRGVGTRADTQYF	TGTGCCAGCAGGGGGGTTGGAACTCGGGCAGATACGCAGTATTTT
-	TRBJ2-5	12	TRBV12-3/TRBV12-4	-	CASSFGQETQYF	TGTGCCAGCAGTTTCGGCCAAGAGACCCAGTACTTC
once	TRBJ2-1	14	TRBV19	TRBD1	CASTKGQGRAEQFF	TGTGCCAGTACGAAAGGACAGGGGAGGGCTGAGCAGTTCTTC
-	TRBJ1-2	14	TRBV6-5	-	CASSSSGGINGYTF	TGTGCCAGCAGTTCCTCGGGAGGGATTAATGGCTACACCTTC
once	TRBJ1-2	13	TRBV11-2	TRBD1	CASSPGQDYGYTF	TGTGCCAGCAGCCCGGGACAGGACTATGGCTACACCTTC
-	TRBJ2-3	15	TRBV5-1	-	CASSFLGVVTDTQYF	TGCGCCAGCAGCTTTCTGGGAGTAGTGACAGATACGCAGTATTTT
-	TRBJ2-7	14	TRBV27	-	CASSWGADSYEQYF	TGTGCCAGCAGTTGGGGCGCAGATTCCTACGAGCAGTACTTC
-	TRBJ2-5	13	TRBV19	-	CASGGGNQETQYF	TGTGCCAGTGGGGGAGGTAACCAAGAGACCCAGTACTTC
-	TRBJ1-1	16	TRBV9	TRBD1	CASSVEGRGPNTEAFF	TGTGCCAGCAGCGTAGAGGGCAGGGGGCCCAACACTGAAGCTTTCTTT
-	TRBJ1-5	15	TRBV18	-	CASSPGYRADQPQHF	TGTGCCAGCTCACCAGGGTACAGGGCTGATCAGCCCCAGCATTTT
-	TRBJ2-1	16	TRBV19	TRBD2	CASSPLTSGGAYEQFF	TGTGCCAGTAGTCCGCTAACTAGCGGGGGGGCCTATGAGCAGTTCTTC
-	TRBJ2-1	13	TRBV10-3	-	CAISRDSLNEQFF	TGTGCCATCAGCCGGGACTCCTTAAATGAGCAGTTCTTC
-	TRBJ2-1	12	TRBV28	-	CASRSSYNEQFF	TGTGCCAGCAGAAGCTCCTACAATGAGCAGTTCTTC
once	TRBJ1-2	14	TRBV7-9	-	CASSLGEGKGGYTF	TGTGCCAGCAGCCTAGGCGAGGGTAAAGGGGGCTACACCTTC
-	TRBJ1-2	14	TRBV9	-	CASSVGRAVYGYTF	TGTGCCAGCAGCGTGGGAAGGGCTGTATATGGCTACACCTTC
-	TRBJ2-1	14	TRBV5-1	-	CASSLTGSHNEQFF	TGCGCCAGCAGCTTGACGGGATCGCACAATGAGCAGTTCTTC
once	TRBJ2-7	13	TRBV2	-	CASNTGPPYEQYF	TGTGCCAGCAACACCGGGCCACCCTACGAGCAGTACTTC
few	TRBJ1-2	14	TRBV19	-	CASRPDRGNYGYTF	TGTGCCAGTAGACCCGACCGGGGAAACTATGGCTACACCTTC
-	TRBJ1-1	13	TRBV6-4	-	CASSKGSGTEAFF	TGTGCCAGCAGTAAAGGGTCTGGGACTGAAGCTTTCTTT
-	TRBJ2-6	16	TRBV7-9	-	CASSLGASSGANVLTF	TGTGCCAGCAGCTTAGGGGCCAGCTCTGGGGCCAACGTCCTGACTTTC
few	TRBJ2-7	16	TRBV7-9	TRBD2	CASSLSGTSGSIEQYF	TGTGCCAGCAGCTTATCTGGGACTAGCGGGAGTATAGAGCAGTACTTC
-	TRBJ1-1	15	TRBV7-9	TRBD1	CASSLGTGGNTEAFF	TGTGCCAGCAGCTTAGGGACAGGGGGAAACACTGAAGCTTTCTTT
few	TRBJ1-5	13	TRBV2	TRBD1	CASRGQGSQPQHF	TGTGCCAGCCGTGGACAGGGGAGTCAGCCCCAGCATTTT
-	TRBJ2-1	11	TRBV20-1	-	CSASPQNEQFF	TGCAGTGCTAGCCCACAGAATGAGCAGTTCTTC
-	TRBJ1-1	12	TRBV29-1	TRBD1	CSVGTGNTEAFF	TGCAGCGTTGGGACAGGGAACACTGAAGCTTTCTTT
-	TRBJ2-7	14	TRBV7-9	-	CASSLLGYGYEQYF	TGTGCCAGCAGCTTATTGGGGTATGGCTACGAGCAGTACTTC
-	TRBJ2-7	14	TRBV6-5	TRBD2	CASSALSGRGEQYF	TGTGCCAGCAGCGCTTTGAGCGGGAGGGGCGAGCAGTACTTC
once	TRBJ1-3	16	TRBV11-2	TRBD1	CASSVGTVISGNTIYF	TGTGCCAGCAGCGTCGGGACAGTAATCTCTGGAAACACCATATATTTT
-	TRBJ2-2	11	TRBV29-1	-	CSVPWGGELFF	TGCAGCGTTCCCTGGGGCGGGGAGCTGTTTTTT
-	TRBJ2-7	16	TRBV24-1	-	CATSDLGKGMVYEQYF	TGTGCCACCAGTGATTTAGGTAAGGGGATGGTGTACGAGCAGTACTTC
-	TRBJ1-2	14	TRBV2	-	CASSWQRGNYGYTF	TGTGCCAGCAGTTGGCAGAGGGGGAACTATGGCTACACCTTC
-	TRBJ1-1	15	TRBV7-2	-	CASSLARRGFPEAFF	TGTGCCAGCAGCTTAGCGCGCAGGGGCTTCCCTGAAGCTTTCTTT
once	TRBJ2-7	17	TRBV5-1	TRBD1	CASSLGLRQGLAGEQYF	TGCGCCAGCAGCTTGGGACTTCGACAGGGTTTGGCAGGGGAGCAGTACTTC
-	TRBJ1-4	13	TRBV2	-	CAGGTGTNEKLFF	TGTGCCGGCGGGACGGGAACTAATGAAAAACTGTTTTTT
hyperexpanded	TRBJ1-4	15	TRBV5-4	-	CASSPGLTTNEKLFF	TGTGCCAGCAGCCCCGGATTGACAACTAATGAAAAACTGTTTTTT